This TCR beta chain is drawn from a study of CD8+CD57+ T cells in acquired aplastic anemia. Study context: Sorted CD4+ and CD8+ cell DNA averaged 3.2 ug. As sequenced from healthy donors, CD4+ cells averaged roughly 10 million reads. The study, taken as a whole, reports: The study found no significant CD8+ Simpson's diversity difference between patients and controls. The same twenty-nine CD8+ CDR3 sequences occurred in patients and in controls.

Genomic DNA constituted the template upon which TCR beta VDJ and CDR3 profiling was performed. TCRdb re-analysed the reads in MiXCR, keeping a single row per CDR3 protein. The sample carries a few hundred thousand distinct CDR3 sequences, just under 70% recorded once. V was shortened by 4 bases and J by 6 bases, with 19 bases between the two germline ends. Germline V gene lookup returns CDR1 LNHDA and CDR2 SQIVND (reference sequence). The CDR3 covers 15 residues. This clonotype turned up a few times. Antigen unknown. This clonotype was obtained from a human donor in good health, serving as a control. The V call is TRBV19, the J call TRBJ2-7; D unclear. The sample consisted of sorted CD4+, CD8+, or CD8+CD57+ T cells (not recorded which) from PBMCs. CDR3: CASSNLDGRNTEQYF. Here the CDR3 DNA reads TGTGCCAGTAGTAATCTGGACGGCAGAAATACCGAGCAGTACTTC.